The clone carrying this T cell receptor (beta chain) was counted only a few times. Its specificity is not known. In TCRdb, the reads were re-called with MiXCR into one record per CDR3 protein. The table includes fewer than 400,000 distinct CDR3 sequences, 15% to 20% detected once. This sample was included in a study of T cell repertoires in cytomegalovirus infection. For the study at large: Indications of both CMV infection and matching HLA type were provided by public TCR beta signatures. General study points: Carriers of CMV plus the relevant HLA were identified by cumulative public TCR beta family frequency. HLA-C-restricted, CMV-specific TCR beta clonotypes were dominant ex vivo.

The specimen was PBMCs. This TCR derives from a human donor in good health (CMV status not recorded). Some clones in this sample may be carry-over from other donors' samples.

This CDR3 reads CASSQDMNTEAFF. In DNA form, the CDR3 reads TGTGCCAGCAGCCAGGACATGAACACTGAAGCTTTCTTT. The chain couples TRBV11-2 to TRBJ1-1; the D gene is possibly TRBD1 (5 bases). Between the trimmed V and J ends, which lost 5 bases and 0 bases, there was a span of 7 bases. Per germline, CDR1 SGHAT and CDR2 FQNNGV. The CDR3 totals 13 residues.